One and the same sample provided the 4 T cell receptor beta chains below, sequenced in a study of cytomegalovirus exposure and HLA in healthy donors. This PCR relied on a set of 60 Vbeta primers and 13 Jbeta primers. The table came from immunoSEQ multiplex PCR; TCRdb's copy has only in-frame clones and leaves some out. The table shows 85,000 to 130,000 clones, with just over 70% occurring only once. The material sequenced was PBMCs. The receptors were sampled from a boy aged 10-17 years in good health and CMV-seronegative.

This sequence joins TRBV4-2 and TRBJ1-5, with a weak D call TRBD1 (5 bases). The length of the CDR3 is 17 residues. Germline assignment: CDR1 LGHNA and CDR2 YNFKEQ. V was shortened by 3 bases and J by 0 bases, with 15 bases between the two germline ends. As DNA, the CDR3 is TGTGCCAGCAGCCACTCGACAGTTGGGGATAGCAATCAGCCCCAGCATTTT. Its protein product is CASSHSTVGDSNQPQHF.

The V call is TRBV12-5, the J call TRBJ2-3, with TRBD2 identical over 9 bases. The CDR3 runs to 15 residues. Unmatched junction bases numbered 10, after V lost 6 bases and J lost 6 bases. Germline-derived CDR1 and CDR2 are LGHNT and FRNRAP. The DNA for the CDR3 is TGTGCTAGTGGCCGCGGGAGGGCCGAGACGGATACGCAGTATTTT. It yields the protein CASGRGRAETDTQYF.

The chain links TRBV9 to TRBJ1-5; weak D call: TRBD1 (6 bases). Germline CDR1 reads SGDLS; CDR2 reads YYNGEE. Trimming took 0 bases from V and 6 from J, leaving 7 bases between them. The CDR3 loop spans 13 amino acids. CDR3 in amino acids: CASSVEGGQPQHF. The CDR3 DNA is TGTGCCAGCAGCGTAGAAGGGGGTCAGCCCCAGCATTTT. The whole variable domain, filled in from reference TRBV9 and TRBJ1-5, reads DSGVTQTPKHLITATGQRVTLRCSPRSGDLSVYWYQQSLDQGLQFLIQYYNGEERAKGNILERFSAQQFPDLHSELNLSSLELGDSALYFCASSVEGGQPQHFGDGTRLSIL.

This chain links TRBV6-4 with TRBJ2-1; maybe TRBD1 (6 bases). The V end was cut by 6 bases, the J end by 0 bases, with 15 bases between. The CDR3 sequence is 16 residues long. Germline CDR1 MRHNA, CDR2 SNTAGT. CDR3 in DNA: TGTGCCAGCAGAAGGGACATCAGGAACTCCTACAATGAGCAGTTCTTC. It is translated as CASRRDIRNSYNEQFF.